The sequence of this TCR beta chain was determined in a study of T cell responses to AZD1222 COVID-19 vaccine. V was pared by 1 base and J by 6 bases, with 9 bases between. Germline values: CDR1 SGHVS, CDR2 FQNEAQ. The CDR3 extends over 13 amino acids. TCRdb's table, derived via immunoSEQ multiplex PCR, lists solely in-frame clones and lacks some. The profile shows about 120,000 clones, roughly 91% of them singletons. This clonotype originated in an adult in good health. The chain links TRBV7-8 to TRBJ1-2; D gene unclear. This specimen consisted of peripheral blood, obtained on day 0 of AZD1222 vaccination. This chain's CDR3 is CASSLGGNDGYTF. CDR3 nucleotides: TGTGCCAGCAGCTTAGGAGGAAATGATGGCTACACCTTC.